This T cell receptor beta chain was found in a study of blood T cell repertoires in COVID-19. Study at large: Researchers got acute and convalescent COVID-19 samples from the United States, Italy and Spain. T cells, B-cell-depleted T cells, or PBMCs supplied cDNA or gDNA.

In the original analysis: Counts of nucleated cells, estimated from reference gene primer amplification, were obtained. Sequenced by immunoSEQ multiplex PCR; TCRdb stores in-frame clones only, minus some. V and J calls and clone size are copied from that table; D and trimming were computed from the DNA. The sample lists approximately 250,000 clones; approximately 81% were seen once. V lost 5 bases and J lost 4; bases outside the gene matches: 6. Germline V CDR1 and CDR2: SGHTA, FQGTGA. CDR3 length equals 14 residues. The sequenced sample was peripheral blood. This chain links TRBV7-3 with TRBJ1-1; 8 bases line up with TRBD1. This TCR was sampled from a man aged 55 to 70 with acute or convalescent COVID-19. DNA for the CDR3: TGTGCCAGCAGCGCGTCAGGGGGCCCCACTGAAGCTTTCTTT. This translates into CASSASGGPTEAFF.